The clone carrying this TCR delta chain was counted only a few times. Its antigen is currently unknown. The length of the CDR3 is 17 residues. Germline CDR1 and CDR2: TSWWSYY and QGS. The ends were cut back, 0 bases at V and 0 bases at J, with 14 bases in the middle. RNA was extracted from the cells and then reverse transcribed. The CDR3 regions were amplified by multiplex PCR from V-gene primers to a constant-region primer. TCRdb re-called the multiplex PCR reads via CATT. Of under 85,000 delta-chain clones listed, around 30% are singletons. The data were taken from a study of Vδ1+ human thymocytes. The study's findings and limits: Thymic TRG and TRD repertoires appeared highly polyclonal.

Material for sequencing was Vdelta1+ gamma-delta thymocytes from the thymus. As for subset: FACS-sorted CD3+ TCRalphabeta- TCRVdelta1+ TCRVdelta2- thymocytes. The gene calls are TRDV1 and TRDJ1; D unresolved. The TCR was taken from a boy less than two years old who had congenital heart surgery. CDR3 coding DNA: TGTGCTCTTGGGGAACTTCAGGATGGTGACTACACCGATAAACTCATCTTT. Amino acids: CALGELQDGDYTDKLIF.